One TCR beta chain is described in this entry. What it recognizes is unknown. TRB rearrangements spanning V, D and J were amplified using mixed TRB-A/B primers. Each CDR3 protein is one row after TCRdb ran MiXCR on the multiplex PCR reads. The sample carries around 10,000 distinct CDR3 sequences, around 32% recorded once. The sample originates from a study of T cell repertoires in aging, cancer and after chemotherapy. Study details: Six age groups, ranging from 30 or younger to 70 or older, included the donors. Whole-study findings and limits: Median generation probability rose over the chemotherapy interval in each cancer cohort, suggesting rebound thymic output. In healthy donors, age-related TCR diversity loss mainly reflected lost richness.

Amplification of TCR beta used genomic DNA extracted from peripheral blood. V shed 4 bases, J shed 7 bases, and the junction held 0 bases outside the gene matches. In germline, CDR1 is SGHTA, CDR2 FQGNSA. The CDR3 extends over 14 amino acids. This sequence was found in a human donor in good health. The sequenced sample was blood. The rearrangement links TRBV7-2 to TRBJ2-1; 14 bases align to TRBD2. CDR3 sequence: CASSWTSGGNEQFF. CDR3 sequence (DNA): TGTGCCAGCAGCTGGACTAGCGGGGGGAATGAGCAGTTCTTC.